The 28 T cell receptor beta chains below all came from one sample that was sequenced in a study of HIV-infected patients and healthy controls. Around 530 ng RNA was reverse transcribed with alpha and beta constant-region primers. Using multiplexing indices, alpha and beta chain libraries were generated apart by chain-specific third strand synthesis. TCRdb recomputed calls from the 5' RACE reads with MiXCR, one row per CDR3 protein. This sample carries some 9,600 distinct CDR3 sequences, roughly 10% of them seen once, and the ten largest clones take about 18%. Whole blood was used without fractionation, so all unsorted peripheral T cells were included. Specimen: blood, collected before antiretroviral therapy. These receptors came from an adult with HIV infection.

This clonotype was observed many times. This chain links TRBV7-2 with TRBJ2-5; D is tentatively TRBD1 or TRBD2 (5 bases each). Trimming stripped 4 bases from V and 3 bases from J, with 15 bases between. Germline V CDR1 and CDR2: SGHTA, FQGNSA. This CDR3 has 15 amino acids. The CDR3 nucleotides read TGTGCCAGCAGCTCCCCCGGGACGGAGGAAGAGACCCAGTACTTC. Protein sequence: CASSSPGTEEETQYF.

This clonotype has at least ten counts. One end of the junction fails to match germline, which may point to a read error. This chain links TRBV29-1 with TRBJ2-1, with D possibly matching TRBD2 (6 bases). The CDR3 is 11 amino acids. From germline, CDR1 is SQVTM and CDR2 ANQGSEA. The DNA of the CDR3 is TGCAGCGCCCAAGAGGAGGGCCGGCGACTCTTC. Translating it yields CSAQEEGRRLF.

This clonotype turned up a few times. The chain employs TRBV27 and TRBJ2-1; perhaps TRBD2 as D (5 bases). This CDR3 spans 14 amino acids. V was clipped by 8 bases and J by 0 bases, with 11 bases between them. Looked up from germline, CDR1 is MNHEY and CDR2 is SMNVEV (reference sequence). CDR3 bases: TGTGCCAGCTTGGCACTAGGCTCCTACAATGAGCAGTTCTTC. Translated: CASLALGSYNEQFF.

In its sample, this clonotype was seen a few times. This chain uses TRBV5-1 with TRBJ2-1; TRBD2 aligns across 8 bases. The CDR3 has 17 amino acids. The V gene end was trimmed by 5 bases and the J gene end by 8 bases; junction bases not matched to a gene: 18. From germline, CDR1 is SGHRS and CDR2 YFSETQ. The CDR3 region is CASRASVGTSKSDEQFF. The CDR3 bases are TGCGCCAGCAGAGCATCGGTCGGGACTAGTAAGTCGGATGAGCAGTTCTTC.

This clonotype appeared many times. The chain couples TRBV6-5 to TRBJ2-2; D is possibly TRBD2 (5 bases). CDR3 length: 13 amino acids. Between the trimmed V and J ends, which lost 2 bases and 5 bases, there was a span of 6 bases. Germline-derived CDR1 and CDR2 are MNHEY and SVGAGI. The CDR3 DNA is TGTGCCAGCAGTTACCCGGGGACCGGGGAGCTGTTTTTT. Amino acid sequence: CASSYPGTGELFF.

The V call is TRBV28, the J call TRBJ2-4; TRBD1 is a possible D gene (6 bases). The CDR3 consists of 13 residues. V shed 3 bases and J shed 5 bases, with 8 bases lying between them. Germline CDR1 and CDR2: MDHEN and SYDVKM. CDR3 region: CASSLGQQNIQYF. CDR3 nucleotide sequence: TGTGCCAGCAGTTTGGGACAACAAAACATTCAGTACTTC.

The table lists this clonotype with many counts. V is TRBV6-2 or TRBV6-3 and J is TRBJ2-7; D uncertain. The ends were cut back, 4 bases at V and 5 bases at J, with 15 bases in the middle. The CDR3 sequence is 14 residues long. CDR1 and CDR2 from the germline V gene are MNHEY and SVGEGT. The CDR3 region has the DNA TGTGCCAGCAGTTCAAAGGGAAGTCAGGACGAGCAGTACTTC. It specifies CASSSKGSQDEQYF.

This clonotype was seen a few times. The chain is built from TRBV13 and TRBJ2-1; tentatively, D is TRBD2 (5 bases). There are 12 residues in the CDR3. CDR1 and CDR2 (germline): PRHDT, FYEKMQ (reference sequence). The V gene lost 5 bases and the J gene lost 8 bases, with 10 bases spanning the gap. The CDR3 sequence is CASSLSVDEQFF. CDR3 DNA sequence: TGTGCCAGCAGCCTTAGCGTCGATGAGCAGTTCTTC.

In this sample, this clonotype turned up many times. The V gene is TRBV20-1, the J gene TRBJ1-5; TRBD1 might be the D (5 bases). Between the trimmed V and J ends, which lost 3 bases and 1 base, there was a span of 19 bases. The CDR3 loop spans 17 amino acids. The V gene's germline CDR1 is DFQATT and CDR2 SNEGSKA (reference sequence). CDR3 region: CSASGRALGVSNQPQHF. The CDR3 region has the DNA TGCAGTGCTAGCGGCAGGGCCCTTGGGGTAAGCAATCAGCCCCAGCATTTT.

This clonotype was recorded many times. The J gene is TRBJ1-1, the V gene TRBV5-1, with unresolved D. The V gene lost 5 bases and the J gene lost 0 bases, with 8 bases spanning the gap. Germline values: CDR1 SGHRS, CDR2 YFSETQ. This CDR3 contains 13 residues. The CDR3 spells CASRDLLNTEAFF. CDR3 sequence (DNA): TGCGCCAGCAGGGACCTGTTGAACACTGAAGCTTTCTTT.

There are many counts of this clonotype. The chain links TRBV6-5 to TRBJ1-5; D might be TRBD1 (5 bases). CDR1 MNHEY and CDR2 SVGAGI come from the germline V gene. Trimming removed 8 bases from V and 5 bases from J, with 13 bases in between. This CDR3 is 13 amino acids long. CDR3 region: CASRSRGDQPQHF. CDR3 coding DNA: TGTGCCAGCCGGAGCCGGGGGGATCAGCCCCAGCATTTT.

Within the sample, this clonotype is medium-sized (0.01 to 0.1%). This chain connects TRBV6-1 to TRBJ2-7; tentatively, D is TRBD1 (6 bases). This CDR3 is built from 17 residues. V was pared by 6 bases and J by 3 bases, with 24 bases between. Germline V gene lookup returns CDR1 MNHNS and CDR2 SASEGT. In DNA, the CDR3 is TGTGCCAGCAGCGGGACGGAAGGGGGTCTCGGGTTCTACGAGCAGTACTTC. Translated: CASSGTEGGLGFYEQYF.

This clonotype occurred once. The chain recombines TRBV11-1 with TRBJ2-3; TRBD2 agrees at 10 bases. Germline trimming cut 5 bases from V and 0 bases from J; bases unmatched to any gene: 5. CDR1 and CDR2 from the germline V gene are SGHAT and FQDESV (reference sequence). This CDR3 is built from 16 residues. The CDR3 loop reads CASSHPLAGSTDTQYF. The CDR3 DNA follows: TGTGCCAGCAGCCACCCACTAGCGGGGAGCACAGATACGCAGTATTTT.

At least ten counts were recorded for this clonotype. The chain joins TRBV12-5 to TRBJ2-2; D gene uncertain. V was trimmed by 1 base and J by 5 bases, leaving 14 bases between them. Germline CDR1 and CDR2: LGHNT and FRNRAP. CDR3 length equals 16 residues. The CDR3 protein is CASGLEADFGTGELFF. The CDR3 DNA reads as TGTGCTAGTGGTTTGGAAGCAGATTTTGGAACCGGGGAGCTGTTTTTT.

This clonotype was recorded many times. The chain carries TRBV6-2 or TRBV6-3 and TRBJ2-7, with 7 positions matching TRBD2. V was clipped by 0 bases and J by 3 bases; unmatched bases: 14. Germline CDR1 reads MNHEY; CDR2 reads SVGEGT. This CDR3 comprises 18 residues. The CDR3 protein is CASSYSMTTGLPNYEQYF. In nucleotides, the CDR3 is TGTGCCAGCAGTTACTCGATGACTACGGGACTACCTAACTACGAGCAGTACTTC.

This clonotype has a count of ten or more. The genes are TRBV28 and TRBJ2-3; TRBD1 agrees at 7 bases. CDR3 length: 16 amino acids. Per the germline V gene, CDR1 is MDHEN and CDR2 is SYDVKM. V shed 3 bases, J shed 1 base, and the junction held 7 bases outside the gene matches. The CDR3 DNA sequence: TGTGCCAGCAGTTTGGGACAGCGGCCTCGCACAGATACGCAGTATTTT. Its protein product is CASSLGQRPRTDTQYF.

This clonotype was seen repeatedly, ten times or more. The V and J genes are TRBV5-1 and TRBJ1-1; D perhaps matches TRBD1 (5 bases). Trimming shortened V by 4 bases and J by 3 bases, and 13 bases separated the two germline ends. This CDR3 is 14 amino acids long. The germline V gene encodes CDR1 SGHRS and CDR2 YFSETQ. The CDR3 sequence: CASSRGDGYTEAFF. DNA of the CDR3: TGCGCCAGCAGCAGGGGAGACGGTTACACTGAAGCTTTCTTT.

As concerns this clonotype: This clone may be a read error of a much larger clone one base away. The V and J genes are TRBV20-1 and TRBJ2-1, with D perhaps matching TRBD1 or TRBD2 (5 bases each). CDR1 is DFQATT, CDR2 SNEGSKA, per germline (reference sequence). The CDR3 spans 8 residues. The CDR3 nucleotides read TGCAGTGTTGTGGGGGAGTTGTTC. Its protein is CSVVGELF.

This clonotype was counted only a few times. The chain combines TRBV5-1 with TRBJ2-5; 11 nucleotides line up with TRBD1. The CDR3 runs 14 residues. Germline CDR1 and CDR2: SGHRS and YFSETQ. The trim removed 3 bases at V and 4 bases at J, leaving 2 bases unmatched. CDR3 sequence: CASSWGQGGETQYF. The CDR3 DNA is TGCGCCAGCAGCTGGGGACAGGGGGGAGAGACCCAGTACTTC.

This clonotype is medium-sized. The V call is TRBV9, the J call TRBJ2-3, with 11 bases aligning to TRBD1. CDR3 length: 13 amino acids. J gave up 3 bases and V 7 bases, and 1 base lay outside the gene matches. Per germline, CDR1 SGDLS and CDR2 YYNGEE. The CDR3 loop is CASGTGGTDTQYF. In DNA form, the CDR3 reads TGTGCCAGCGGGACAGGGGGTACAGATACGCAGTATTTT.

This clonotype was seen at least ten times. The V call is TRBV7-2, the J call TRBJ2-3; perhaps TRBD2 as D (6 bases). Trimming removed 6 bases at V and 4 bases at J, with 14 bases between. CDR1 SGHTA and CDR2 FQGNSA come from the germline V gene. This CDR3 is 14 amino acids long. Written as DNA, the CDR3 is TGTGCCAGCAGGGCAGGAGCGGGCTCAGATACGCAGTATTTT. This translates into CASRAGAGSDTQYF.

This clonotype has a count of ten or more. The V gene is TRBV29-1, the J gene TRBJ1-2; tentative D call: TRBD1 (6 bases). CDR1 SQVTM and CDR2 ANQGSEA come from the germline V gene. This CDR3 spans 14 amino acids. Trimming removed 3 bases from V and 1 base from J, with 12 bases in between. CDR3 coding DNA: TGCAGCGTTGAGGGAGGGGGGCTTAACTATGGCTACACCTTC. Its translation is CSVEGGGLNYGYTF.

By frequency in the sample, this clonotype is medium-sized. V is TRBV4-1 and J is TRBJ1-2, with TRBD1 matching 8 bases. Germline-derived CDR1 and CDR2 are MGHRA and YSYEKL. Losses at the gene ends were 1 base for V and 8 bases for J; bases not matched to a gene: 3. This CDR3 comprises 13 residues. CDR3 nucleotide sequence: TGCGCCAGCAGCCAAGGGACAGGGAGAGGCTACACCTTC. Translating gives CASSQGTGRGYTF.

This clonotype is medium-sized in the sample. The chain combines TRBV4-3 with TRBJ2-3; no definite D call. Germline CDR1 LGHNA, CDR2 YSLEER. CDR3 length equals 17 residues. V gave up 0 bases and J gave up 1 base, with 14 bases separating them. CDR3 DNA sequence: TGCGCCAGCAGCCAAGATTCTGGGCTGTACGGCACAGATACGCAGTATTTT. Translation gives CASSQDSGLYGTDTQYF.

The table lists this clonotype with many counts. This chain links TRBV2 with TRBJ2-1; no definite D call. Trimming removed 6 bases at V and 5 bases at J, with 11 bases between. Germline V gene data show CDR1 as SNHLY and CDR2 as FYNNEI. CDR3 length equals 13 residues. As DNA, the CDR3 is TGTGCCAGCAGGGCCAGCGTCGACAATGAGCAGTTCTTC. Its translation is CASRASVDNEQFF.

In this sample, this clonotype turned up many times. The rearrangement uses TRBV19 and TRBJ2-7, with D perhaps TRBD1 (5 bases). The CDR3 runs to 14 residues. CDR1 LNHDA and CDR2 SQIVND come from the germline V gene (reference sequence). Trimming pared 2 bases from V and 1 base from J, leaving 9 bases between. CDR3 DNA sequence: TGTGCCAGTAGTATAACAGGCGAATCCTACGAGCAGTACTTC. It yields the protein CASSITGESYEQYF.

The chain recombines TRBV20-1 with TRBJ2-1; 12 bases align to TRBD2. V gave up 2 bases and J gave up 8 bases; unmatched junction bases: 10. Looked up from germline, CDR1 is DFQATT and CDR2 is SNEGSKA (reference sequence). The CDR3 totals 16 residues. In DNA, the CDR3 is TGCAGTGCTAGACAAGCTAGCGGGGGGGCTCTCGATGAGCAGTTCTTC. Translated, it gives CSARQASGGALDEQFF.

By sample share, this clonotype is medium-sized. V and J are TRBV12-3 or TRBV12-4 and TRBJ2-3; 13 nucleotides align to TRBD2. Trimming at V came to 6 bases and at J to 2 bases, leaving 5 bases not matched to a gene. CDR3 length: 16 amino acids. CDR3 bases: TGTGCCAGCAGCACTACTAGCGGGGGGGCCACAGATACGCAGTATTTT. The encoded protein is CASSTTSGGATDTQYF.